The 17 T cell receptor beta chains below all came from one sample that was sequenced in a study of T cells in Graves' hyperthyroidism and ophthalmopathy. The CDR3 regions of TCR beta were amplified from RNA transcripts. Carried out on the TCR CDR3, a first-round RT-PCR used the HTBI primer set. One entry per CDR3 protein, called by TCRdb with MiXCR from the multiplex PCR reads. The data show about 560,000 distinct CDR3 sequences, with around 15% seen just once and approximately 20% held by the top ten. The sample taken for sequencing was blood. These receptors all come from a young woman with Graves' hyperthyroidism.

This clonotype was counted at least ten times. CDR3 nucleotide sequence: TGTGCCAGCAGTGAACTAGCGGGGACCTACGAGCAGTACTTC. It encodes CASSELAGTYEQYF. The rearrangement links TRBV6-1 to TRBJ2-7, with 9 nucleotides matching TRBD2. The length of the CDR3 is 14 residues. CDR1 is MNHNS and CDR2 is SASEGT in the germline V gene. V lost 2 bases, J lost 2 bases, and 1 base stayed unmatched.

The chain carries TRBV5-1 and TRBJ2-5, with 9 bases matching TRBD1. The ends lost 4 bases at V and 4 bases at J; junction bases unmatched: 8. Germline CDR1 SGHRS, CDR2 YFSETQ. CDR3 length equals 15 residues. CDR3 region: CASSRDRVGGETQYF. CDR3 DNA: TGCGCCAGCAGCCGGGACAGGGTAGGGGGAGAGACCCAGTACTTC.

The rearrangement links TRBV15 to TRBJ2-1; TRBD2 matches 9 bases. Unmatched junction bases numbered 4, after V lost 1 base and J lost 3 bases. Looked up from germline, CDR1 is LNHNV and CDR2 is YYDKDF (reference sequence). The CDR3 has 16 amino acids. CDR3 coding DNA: TGTGCCACCAGCAGAGGTCAGCGGGAGGTCTACAATGAGCAGTTCTTC. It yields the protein CATSRGQREVYNEQFF.

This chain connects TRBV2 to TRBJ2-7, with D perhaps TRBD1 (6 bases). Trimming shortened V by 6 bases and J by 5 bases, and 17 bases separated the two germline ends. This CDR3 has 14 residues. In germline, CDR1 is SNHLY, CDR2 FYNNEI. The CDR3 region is CASRTGYQSDEQYF. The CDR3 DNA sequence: TGTGCCAGCAGGACAGGATACCAAAGCGACGAGCAGTACTTC.

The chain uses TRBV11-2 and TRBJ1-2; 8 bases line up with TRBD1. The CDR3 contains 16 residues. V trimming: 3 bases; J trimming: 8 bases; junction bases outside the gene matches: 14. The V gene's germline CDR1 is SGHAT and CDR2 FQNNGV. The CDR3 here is CASSFPGGGGAAGYTF. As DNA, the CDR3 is TGTGCCAGCAGCTTTCCAGGGGGCGGAGGGGCTGCCGGCTACACCTTC. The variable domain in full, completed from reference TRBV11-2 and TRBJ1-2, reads EAGVAQSPRYKIIEKRQSVAFWCNPISGHATLYWYQQILGQGPKLLIQFQNNGVVDDSQLPKDRFSAERLKGVDSTLKIQPAKLEDSAVYLCASSFPGGGGAAGYTFGSGTRLTVV.

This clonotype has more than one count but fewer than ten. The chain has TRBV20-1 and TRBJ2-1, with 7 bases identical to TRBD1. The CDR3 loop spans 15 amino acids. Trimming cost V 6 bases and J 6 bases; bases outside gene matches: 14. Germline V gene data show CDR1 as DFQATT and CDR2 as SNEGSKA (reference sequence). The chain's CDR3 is CSAPRVGAGGNEQFF. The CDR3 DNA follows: TGCAGTGCACCTCGGGTCGGGGCAGGGGGCAATGAGCAGTTCTTC.

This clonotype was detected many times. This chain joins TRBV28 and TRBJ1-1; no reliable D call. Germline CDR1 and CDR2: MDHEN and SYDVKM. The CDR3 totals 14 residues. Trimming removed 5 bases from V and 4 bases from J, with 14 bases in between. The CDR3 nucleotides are TGTGCCAGCAGTCCCACAGCCGAGGGCACTGAAGCTTTCTTT. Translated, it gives CASSPTAEGTEAFF. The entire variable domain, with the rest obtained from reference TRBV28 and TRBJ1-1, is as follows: DVKVTQSSRYLVKRTGEKVFLECVQDMDHENMFWYRQDPGLGLRLIYFSYDVKMKEKGDIPEGYSVSREKKERFSLILESASTNQTSMYLCASSPTAEGTEAFFGQGTRLTVV.

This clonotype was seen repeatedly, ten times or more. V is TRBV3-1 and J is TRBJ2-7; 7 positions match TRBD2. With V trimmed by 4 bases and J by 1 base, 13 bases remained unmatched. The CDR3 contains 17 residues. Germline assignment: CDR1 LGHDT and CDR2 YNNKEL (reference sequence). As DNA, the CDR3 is TGTGCCAGCAGCCCCTCAAATAGCGGGCCACTTTCCTACGAGCAGTACTTC. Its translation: CASSPSNSGPLSYEQYF.

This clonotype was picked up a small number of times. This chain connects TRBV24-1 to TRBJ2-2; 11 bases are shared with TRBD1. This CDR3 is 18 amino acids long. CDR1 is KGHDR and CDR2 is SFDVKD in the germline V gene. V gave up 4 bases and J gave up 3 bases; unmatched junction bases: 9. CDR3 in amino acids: CATSDPSGTGGYTGELFF. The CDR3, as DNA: TGTGCCACCAGTGACCCCTCCGGGACAGGGGGTTACACCGGGGAGCTGTTTTTT.

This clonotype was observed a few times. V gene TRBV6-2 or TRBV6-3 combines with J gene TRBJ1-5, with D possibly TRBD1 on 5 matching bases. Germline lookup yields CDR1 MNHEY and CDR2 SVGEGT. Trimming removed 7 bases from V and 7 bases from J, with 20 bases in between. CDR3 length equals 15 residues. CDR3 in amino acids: CASKAGTGAYQPQHF. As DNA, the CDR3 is TGTGCCAGCAAAGCCGGGACCGGGGCTTACCAGCCCCAGCATTTT.

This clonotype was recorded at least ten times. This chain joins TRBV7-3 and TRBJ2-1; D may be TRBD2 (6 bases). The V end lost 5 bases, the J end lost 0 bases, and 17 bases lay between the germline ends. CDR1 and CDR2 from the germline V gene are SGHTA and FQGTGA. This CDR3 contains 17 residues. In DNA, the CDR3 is TGTGCCAGCAGCCCGATCGGCGGGGACTCCTCCTACAATGAGCAGTTCTTC. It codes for CASSPIGGDSSYNEQFF. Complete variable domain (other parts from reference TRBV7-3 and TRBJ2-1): GAGVSQTPSNKVTEKGKYVELRCDPISGHTALYWYRQSLGQGPEFLIYFQGTGAADDSGLPNDRFFAVRPEGSVSTLKIQRTERGDSAVYLCASSPIGGDSSYNEQFFGPGTRLTVL.

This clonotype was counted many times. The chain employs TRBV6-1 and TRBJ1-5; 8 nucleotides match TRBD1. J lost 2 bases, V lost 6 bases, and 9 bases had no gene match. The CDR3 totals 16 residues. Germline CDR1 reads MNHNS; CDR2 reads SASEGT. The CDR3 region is CASRQPRGLGNQPQHF. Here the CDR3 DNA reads TGTGCCAGCAGGCAGCCCAGGGGGCTCGGCAATCAGCCCCAGCATTTT.

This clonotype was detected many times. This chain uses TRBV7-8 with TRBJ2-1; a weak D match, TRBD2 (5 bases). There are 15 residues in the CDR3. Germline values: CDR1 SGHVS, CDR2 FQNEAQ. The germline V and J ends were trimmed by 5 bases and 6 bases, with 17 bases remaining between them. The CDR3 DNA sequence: TGTGCCAGCAGCCTAGAGGGAGCCCGCGGCAATGAGCAGTTCTTC. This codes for CASSLEGARGNEQFF.

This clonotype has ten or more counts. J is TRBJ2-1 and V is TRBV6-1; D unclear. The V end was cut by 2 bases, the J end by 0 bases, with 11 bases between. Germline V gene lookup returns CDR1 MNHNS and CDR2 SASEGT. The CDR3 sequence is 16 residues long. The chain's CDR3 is CASSESPLPSYNEQFF. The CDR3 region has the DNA TGTGCCAGCAGTGAAAGTCCCTTACCCTCCTACAATGAGCAGTTCTTC.

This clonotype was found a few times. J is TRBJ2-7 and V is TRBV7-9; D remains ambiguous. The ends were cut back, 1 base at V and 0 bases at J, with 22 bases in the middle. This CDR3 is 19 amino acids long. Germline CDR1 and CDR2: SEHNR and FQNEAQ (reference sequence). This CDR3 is CASSLEDSGNFFLSYEQYF. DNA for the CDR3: TGTGCCAGCAGCTTAGAAGATAGTGGAAACTTTTTTCTCTCCTACGAGCAGTACTTC.

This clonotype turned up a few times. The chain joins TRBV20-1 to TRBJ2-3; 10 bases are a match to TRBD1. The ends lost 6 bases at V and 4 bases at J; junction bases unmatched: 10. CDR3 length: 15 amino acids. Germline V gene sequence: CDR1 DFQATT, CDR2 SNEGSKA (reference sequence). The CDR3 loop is CSAQRTGGSADTQYF. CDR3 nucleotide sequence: TGCAGTGCCCAAAGGACAGGGGGAAGCGCAGATACGCAGTATTTT.

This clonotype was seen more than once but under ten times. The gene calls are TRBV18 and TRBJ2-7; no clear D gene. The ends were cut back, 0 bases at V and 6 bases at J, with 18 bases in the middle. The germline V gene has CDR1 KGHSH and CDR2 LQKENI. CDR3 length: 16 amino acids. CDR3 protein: CASSPPQRGPLSEQYF. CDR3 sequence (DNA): TGTGCCAGCTCACCACCTCAGAGAGGCCCGTTAAGCGAGCAGTACTTC.